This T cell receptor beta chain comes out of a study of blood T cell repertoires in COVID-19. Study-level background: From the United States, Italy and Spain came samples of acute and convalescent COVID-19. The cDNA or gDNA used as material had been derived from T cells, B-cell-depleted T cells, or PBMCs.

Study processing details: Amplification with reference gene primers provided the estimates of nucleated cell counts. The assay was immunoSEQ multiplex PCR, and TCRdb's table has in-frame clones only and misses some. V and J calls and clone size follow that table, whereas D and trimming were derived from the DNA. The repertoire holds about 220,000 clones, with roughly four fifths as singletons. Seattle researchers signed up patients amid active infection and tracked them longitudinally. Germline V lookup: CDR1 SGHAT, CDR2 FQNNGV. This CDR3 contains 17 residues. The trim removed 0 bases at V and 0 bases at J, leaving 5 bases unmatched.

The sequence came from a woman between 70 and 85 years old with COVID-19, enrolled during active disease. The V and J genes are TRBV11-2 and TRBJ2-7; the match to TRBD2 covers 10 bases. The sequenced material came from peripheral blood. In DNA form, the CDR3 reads TGTGCCAGCAGCTTAGATCATACTAGCGGGGACTCCTACGAGCAGTACTTC. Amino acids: CASSLDHTSGDSYEQYF.